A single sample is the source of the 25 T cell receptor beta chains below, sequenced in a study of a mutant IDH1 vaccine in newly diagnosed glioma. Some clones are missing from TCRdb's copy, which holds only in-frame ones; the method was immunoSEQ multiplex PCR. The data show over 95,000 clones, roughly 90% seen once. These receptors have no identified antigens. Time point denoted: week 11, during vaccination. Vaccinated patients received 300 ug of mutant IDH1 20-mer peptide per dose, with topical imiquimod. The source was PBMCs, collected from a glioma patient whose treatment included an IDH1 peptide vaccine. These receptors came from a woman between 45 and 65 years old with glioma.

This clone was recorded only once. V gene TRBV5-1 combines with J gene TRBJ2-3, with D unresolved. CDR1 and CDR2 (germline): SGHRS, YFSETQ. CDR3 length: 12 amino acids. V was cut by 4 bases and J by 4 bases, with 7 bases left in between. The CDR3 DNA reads TGCGCCAGCAGCCTGGCGTCAGATACGCAGTATTTT. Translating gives CASSLASDTQYF.

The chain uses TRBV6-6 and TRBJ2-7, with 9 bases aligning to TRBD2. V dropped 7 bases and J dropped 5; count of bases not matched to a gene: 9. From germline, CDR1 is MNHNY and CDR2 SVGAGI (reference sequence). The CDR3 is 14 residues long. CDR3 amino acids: CASTLAGGRDEQYF. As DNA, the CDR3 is TGTGCCAGCACGTTGGCGGGAGGGAGAGACGAGCAGTACTTC.

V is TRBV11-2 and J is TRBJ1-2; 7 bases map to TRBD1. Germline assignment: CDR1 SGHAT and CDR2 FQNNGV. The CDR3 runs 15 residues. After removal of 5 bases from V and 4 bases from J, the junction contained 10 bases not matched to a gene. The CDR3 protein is CASSPRQGRSYGYTF. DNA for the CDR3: TGTGCCAGCAGCCCCCGACAGGGTAGGAGCTATGGCTACACCTTC.

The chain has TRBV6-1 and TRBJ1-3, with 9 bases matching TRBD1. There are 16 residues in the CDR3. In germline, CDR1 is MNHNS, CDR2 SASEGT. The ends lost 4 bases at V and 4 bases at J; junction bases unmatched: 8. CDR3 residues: CASSAQGTGRGNTIYF. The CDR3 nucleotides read TGTGCCAGCAGTGCGCAGGGGACAGGGAGGGGAAACACCATATATTTT.

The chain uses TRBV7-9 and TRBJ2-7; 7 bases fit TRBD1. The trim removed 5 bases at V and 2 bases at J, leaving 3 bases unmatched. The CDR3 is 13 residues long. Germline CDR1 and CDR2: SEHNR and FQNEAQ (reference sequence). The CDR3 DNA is TGTGCCAGCAGCCTGGGACAGCCCTACGAGCAGTACTTC. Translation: CASSLGQPYEQYF.

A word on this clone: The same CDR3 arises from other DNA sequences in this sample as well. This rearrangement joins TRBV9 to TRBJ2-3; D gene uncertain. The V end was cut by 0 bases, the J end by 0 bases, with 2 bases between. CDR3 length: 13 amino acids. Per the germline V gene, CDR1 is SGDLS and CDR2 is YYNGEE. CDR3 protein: CASSVVSTDTQYF. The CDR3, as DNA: TGTGCCAGCAGCGTAGTTAGCACAGATACGCAGTATTTT.

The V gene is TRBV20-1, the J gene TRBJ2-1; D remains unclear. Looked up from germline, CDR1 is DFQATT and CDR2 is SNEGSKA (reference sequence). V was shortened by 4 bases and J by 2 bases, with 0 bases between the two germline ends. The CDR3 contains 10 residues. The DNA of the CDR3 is TGCAGTGCTACCTACAATGAGCAGTTCTTC. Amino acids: CSATYNEQFF.

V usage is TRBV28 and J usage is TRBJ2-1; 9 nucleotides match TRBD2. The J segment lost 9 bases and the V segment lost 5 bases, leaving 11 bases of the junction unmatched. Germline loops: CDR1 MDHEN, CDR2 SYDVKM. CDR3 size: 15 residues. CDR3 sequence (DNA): TGTGCCAGCAGTGCCACTAGCGGGCCCATCCGTGAGCAGTTCTTC. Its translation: CASSATSGPIREQFF.

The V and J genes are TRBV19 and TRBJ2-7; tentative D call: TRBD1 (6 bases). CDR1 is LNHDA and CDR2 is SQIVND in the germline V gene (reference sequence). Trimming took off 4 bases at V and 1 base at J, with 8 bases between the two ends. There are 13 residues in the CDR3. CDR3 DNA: TGTGCCAGTAGTAGACAGGATTCCTACGAGCAGTACTTC. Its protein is CASSRQDSYEQYF.

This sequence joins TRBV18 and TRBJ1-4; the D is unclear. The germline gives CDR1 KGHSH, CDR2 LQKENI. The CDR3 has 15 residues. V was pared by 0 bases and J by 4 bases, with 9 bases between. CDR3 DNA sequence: TGTGCCAGCTCACCACCGTCCGCCATTAATGAAAAACTGTTTTTT. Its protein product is CASSPPSAINEKLFF.

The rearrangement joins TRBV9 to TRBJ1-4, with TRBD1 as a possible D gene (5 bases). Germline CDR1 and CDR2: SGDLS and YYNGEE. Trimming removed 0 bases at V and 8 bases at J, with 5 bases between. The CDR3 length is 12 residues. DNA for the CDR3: TGTGCCAGCAGCGTAGGGGACGAAAAACTGTTTTTT. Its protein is CASSVGDEKLFF.

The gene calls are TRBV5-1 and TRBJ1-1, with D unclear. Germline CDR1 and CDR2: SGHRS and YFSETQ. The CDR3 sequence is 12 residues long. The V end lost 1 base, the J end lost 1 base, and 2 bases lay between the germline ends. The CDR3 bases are TGCGCCAGCAGCTTGTCGAACACTGAAGCTTTCTTT. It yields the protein CASSLSNTEAFF.

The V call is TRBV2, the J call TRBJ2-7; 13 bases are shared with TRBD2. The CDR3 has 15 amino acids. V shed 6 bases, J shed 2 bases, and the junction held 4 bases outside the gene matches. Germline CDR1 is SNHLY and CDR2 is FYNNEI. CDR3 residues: CASREGLAGTYEQYF. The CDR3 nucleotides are TGTGCCAGCAGGGAGGGACTAGCGGGGACCTACGAGCAGTACTTC.

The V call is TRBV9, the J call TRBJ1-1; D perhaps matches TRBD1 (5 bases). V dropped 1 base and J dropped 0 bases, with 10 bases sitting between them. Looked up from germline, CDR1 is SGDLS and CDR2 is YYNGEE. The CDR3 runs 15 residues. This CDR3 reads CASSVTGTLNTEAFF. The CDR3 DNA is TGTGCCAGCAGCGTAACCGGGACGCTGAACACTGAAGCTTTCTTT.

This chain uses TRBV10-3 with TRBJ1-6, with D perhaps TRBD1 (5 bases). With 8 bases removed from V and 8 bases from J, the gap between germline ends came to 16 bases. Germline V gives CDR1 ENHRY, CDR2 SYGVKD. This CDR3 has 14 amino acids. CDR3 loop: CAIGYTGEDSPLHF. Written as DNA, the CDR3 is TGTGCCATCGGATACACAGGAGAAGATTCACCCCTCCACTTT.

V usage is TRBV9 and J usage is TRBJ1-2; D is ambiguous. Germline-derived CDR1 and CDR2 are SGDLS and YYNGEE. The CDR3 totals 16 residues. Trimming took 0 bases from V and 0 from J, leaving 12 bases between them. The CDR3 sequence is CASSVGVGFSNYGYTF. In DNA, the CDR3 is TGTGCCAGCAGCGTAGGGGTAGGGTTCTCTAACTATGGCTACACCTTC.

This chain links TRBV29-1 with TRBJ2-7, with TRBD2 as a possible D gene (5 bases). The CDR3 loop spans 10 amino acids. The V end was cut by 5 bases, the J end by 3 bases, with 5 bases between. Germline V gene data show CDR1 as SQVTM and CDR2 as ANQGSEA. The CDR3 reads CSVRDYEQYF. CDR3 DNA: TGCAGCGTTCGGGACTACGAGCAGTACTTC.

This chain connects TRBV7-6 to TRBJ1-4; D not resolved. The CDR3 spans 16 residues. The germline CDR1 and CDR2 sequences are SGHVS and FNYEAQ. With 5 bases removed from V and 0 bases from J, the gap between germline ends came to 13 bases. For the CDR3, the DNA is TGTGCCAGCAGCGCCCGGTCCAGGACAACTAATGAAAAACTGTTTTTT. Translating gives CASSARSRTTNEKLFF.

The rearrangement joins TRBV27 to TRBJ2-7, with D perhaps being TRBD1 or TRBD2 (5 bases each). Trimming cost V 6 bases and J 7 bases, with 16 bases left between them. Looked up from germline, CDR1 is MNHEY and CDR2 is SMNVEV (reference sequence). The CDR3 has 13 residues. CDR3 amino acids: CASSATGPWEQYF. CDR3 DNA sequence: TGTGCCAGCAGCGCGACGGGGCCATGGGAGCAGTACTTC.

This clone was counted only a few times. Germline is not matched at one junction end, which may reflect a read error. The CDR3 DNA is TGTGCTAGCAGCTTAGATGGAGGTTACGGGGAGCTGTTTTTT. It encodes CASSLDGGYGELFF. J is TRBJ2-2 and V is TRBV7-7; maybe TRBD2 (5 bases). The CDR3 is made up of 14 amino acids. The germline CDR1 and CDR2 sequences are SSHAT and FNYEAQ (reference sequence).

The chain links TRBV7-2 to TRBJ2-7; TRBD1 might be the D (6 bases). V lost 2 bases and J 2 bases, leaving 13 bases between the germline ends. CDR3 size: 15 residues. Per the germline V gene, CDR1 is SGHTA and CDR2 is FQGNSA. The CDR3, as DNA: TGTGCCAGCAGCTTAACAGGGAGTAAGGCCTACGAGCAGTACTTC. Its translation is CASSLTGSKAYEQYF.

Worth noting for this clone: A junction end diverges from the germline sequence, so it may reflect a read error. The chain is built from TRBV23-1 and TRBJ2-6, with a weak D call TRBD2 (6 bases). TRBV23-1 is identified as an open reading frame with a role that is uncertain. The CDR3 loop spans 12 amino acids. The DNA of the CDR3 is TGCGCCAGCAGTTTGGGGGGCAACGTCCTGACTTTC. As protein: CASSLGGNVLTF.

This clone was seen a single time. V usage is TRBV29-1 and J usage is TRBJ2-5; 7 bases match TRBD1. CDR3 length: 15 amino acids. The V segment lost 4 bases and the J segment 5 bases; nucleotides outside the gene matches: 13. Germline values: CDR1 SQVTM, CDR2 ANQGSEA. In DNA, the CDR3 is TGCAGCGTTGGGCCAGGGGGTAGTTTCGGGGAGACCCAGTACTTC. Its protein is CSVGPGGSFGETQYF.

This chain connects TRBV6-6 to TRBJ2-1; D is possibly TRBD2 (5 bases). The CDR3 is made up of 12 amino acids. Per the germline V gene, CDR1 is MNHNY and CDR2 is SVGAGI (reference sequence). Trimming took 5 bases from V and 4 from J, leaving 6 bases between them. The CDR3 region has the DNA TGTGCCAGCAGTGGAGGATACAATGAGCAGTTCTTC. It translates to CASSGGYNEQFF.

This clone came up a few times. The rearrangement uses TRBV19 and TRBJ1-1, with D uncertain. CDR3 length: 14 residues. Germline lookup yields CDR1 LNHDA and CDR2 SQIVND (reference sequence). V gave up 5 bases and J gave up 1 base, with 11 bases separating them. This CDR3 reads CASSPKSKNTEAFF. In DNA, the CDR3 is TGTGCCAGTAGTCCCAAGTCTAAGAACACTGAAGCTTTCTTT.